This TCR beta chain is drawn from a study of PD-L1 blockade in urothelial cancer. At the level of the study: Samples of blood were analyzed 3 weeks (second dose) and 6 weeks after treatment start.

Measured with immunoSEQ multiplex PCR; TCRdb has only the in-frame clones, and not every one. The repertoire holds tens of thousands of clones, with roughly four fifths as singletons. Time point in this sample: pretreatment peripheral blood. Samples were collected from each patient before treatment and during treatment. Each patient gave between 1 and 8 of them in total. CDR1 and CDR2 from the germline V gene are MDHEN and SYDVKM. The CDR3 contains 15 residues. Trimming took off 9 bases at V and 8 bases at J, with 20 bases between the two ends. This specimen was PBMCs, taken around atezolizumab (anti-PD-L1) treatment. This receptor was identified in a man aged 60 to 69 with urothelial cancer. The chain uses TRBV28 and TRBJ1-6, with D possibly being TRBD1 (5 bases). CDR3 amino acids: CASSQAAFLYSPLHF. The DNA for the CDR3 is TGTGCCAGTTCACAGGCAGCCTTCCTCTATTCACCCCTCCACTTT.